Listed below are T cell receptor beta chains from one sample, sequenced in a study of technical replicates of blood from a few donors. TCRdb keeps only in-frame clones here, not all; method: immunoSEQ multiplex PCR. Of 74,000 or so clones in the sample, 96% are singletons; the top ten hold roughly 0.33%. The sample comprised T cells isolated from PBMCs. Receptor source: a human donor in good health. Each CDR3 is given with its conserved first and last residue. Each record gives: D gene, V gene, clone size, J gene, CDR3 protein, CDR3 DNA. D genes are given only for firm matches. Some rows have no size entry. The others give once, few or many, or a class for an expanded clone.

NA	TRBV27	NA	TRBJ1-2	CASSEGVALGYTF	TGTGCCAGCAGTGAAGGGGTGGCTTTGGGCTACACCTTC
NA	TRBV28	NA	TRBJ1-4	CASSAPPHRARGEKLFF	TGTGCCAGCAGTGCCCCCCCTCACAGGGCAAGGGGTGAAAAACTGTTTTTT
TRBD1	TRBV28	NA	TRBJ1-5	CASSSLQGSFNQPQHF	TGTGCCAGCAGTTCTTTACAGGGGTCTTTCAATCAGCCCCAGCATTTT
NA	TRBV20-1	NA	TRBJ2-1	CSATYEQFF	TGCAGTGCTACGTATGAGCAGTTCTTC
NA	TRBV6-5	NA	TRBJ1-3	CASRVQSSGNTIYF	TGTGCCAGCCGGGTGCAGAGCTCTGGAAACACCATATATTTT
TRBD1	TRBV6-5	once	TRBJ2-1	CASSYWTGNNEQFF	TGTGCCAGCAGTTACTGGACAGGGAACAATGAGCAGTTCTTC
NA	TRBV27	NA	TRBJ2-1	CASSPQGAEQFF	TGTGCCAGCAGTCCCCAGGGCGCTGAGCAGTTCTTC
TRBD2	TRBV5-1	NA	TRBJ2-5	CASSTSGTISVRETQYF	TGCGCCAGCAGCACCTCCGGGACTATAAGTGTGCGAGAGACCCAGTACTTC
NA	TRBV2	NA	TRBJ2-7	CASKLSLGEQYF	TGTGCCAGCAAATTAAGCCTCGGCGAGCAGTACTTC
TRBD1	TRBV4-2	NA	TRBJ2-5	CASSHYRDRDLSETQYF	TGTGCCAGCAGCCACTACCGGGACAGGGACCTGTCAGAGACCCAGTACTTC
TRBD2	TRBV6-6	NA	TRBJ2-7	CASTRIAGSYEQYF	TGTGCCAGCACGAGAATAGCGGGCTCCTACGAGCAGTACTTC
NA	TRBV7-2	NA	TRBJ2-4	CASSPLGDIQYF	TGTGCCAGCAGCCCGCTTGGAGACATTCAGTACTTC
NA	TRBV4-3	NA	TRBJ2-1	CASSQDYQGRWNEQFF	TGCGCCAGCAGCCAAGATTACCAGGGGAGATGGAATGAGCAGTTCTTC
NA	TRBV5-1	NA	TRBJ2-2	CASSLQGTGELFF	TGCGCCAGCAGCTTGCAGGGAACCGGGGAGCTGTTTTTT
NA	TRBV11-3	NA	TRBJ2-7	CASSLGTLSYEQYF	TGTGCCAGCAGCTTGGGGACACTTTCCTACGAGCAGTACTTC
NA	TRBV30	NA	TRBJ1-1	CAWINRGNTEAFF	TGTGCCTGGATTAATAGGGGGAACACTGAAGCTTTCTTT
TRBD1	TRBV11-2	NA	TRBJ2-7	CASSLLRGREQYF	TGTGCCAGCAGCTTATTGAGGGGGCGCGAGCAGTACTTC
NA	TRBV4-3	once	TRBJ2-7	CASSQDRDGAFFPYEQYF	TGCGCCAGCAGCCAAGATAGGGATGGGGCCTTCTTCCCCTACGAGCAGTACTTC
NA	TRBV10-1	once	TRBJ2-1	CASRSSPLAGGSSAEQFF	TGCGCCAGCAGGAGCTCGCCCTTAGCCGGAGGTTCGTCGGCTGAGCAGTTCTTC
TRBD1	TRBV19	NA	TRBJ2-7	CASSIGQGSYEQYF	TGTGCCAGTAGTATAGGACAGGGGTCCTACGAGCAGTACTTC
TRBD2	TRBV5-4	NA	TRBJ2-7	CASSKPPSGRGRYEQYF	TGTGCCAGCAGCAAACCACCTAGCGGGAGGGGTCGCTACGAGCAGTACTTC
NA	TRBV29-1	once	TRBJ1-2	CSVEGLNLGYGYTF	TGCAGCGTTGAGGGGCTTAATCTTGGCTATGGCTACACCTTC